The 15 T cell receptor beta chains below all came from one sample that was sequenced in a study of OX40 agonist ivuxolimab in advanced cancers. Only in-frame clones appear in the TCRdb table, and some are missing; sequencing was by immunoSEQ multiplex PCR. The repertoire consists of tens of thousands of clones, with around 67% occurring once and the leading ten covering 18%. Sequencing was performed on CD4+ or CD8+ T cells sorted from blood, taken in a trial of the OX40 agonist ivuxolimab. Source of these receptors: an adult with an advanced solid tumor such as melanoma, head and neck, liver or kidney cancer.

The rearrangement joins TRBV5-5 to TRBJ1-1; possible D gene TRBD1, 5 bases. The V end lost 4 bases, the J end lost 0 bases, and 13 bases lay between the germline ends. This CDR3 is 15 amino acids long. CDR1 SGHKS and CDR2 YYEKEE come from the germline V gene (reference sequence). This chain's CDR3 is CASSVGTVLNTEAFF. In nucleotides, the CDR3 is TGTGCCAGCAGCGTGGGGACGGTCTTGAACACTGAAGCTTTCTTT.

The CDR3 sequence is CASSDQGQIGYTF. The CDR3 DNA reads as TGTGCCAGCAGTGACCAGGGACAGATCGGCTACACCTTC. The chain is built from TRBV28 and TRBJ1-2; 7 nucleotides match TRBD1. Germline V lookup: CDR1 MDHEN, CDR2 SYDVKM. This CDR3 region has 13 residues. J lost 8 bases, V lost 5 bases, and 8 bases had no gene match.

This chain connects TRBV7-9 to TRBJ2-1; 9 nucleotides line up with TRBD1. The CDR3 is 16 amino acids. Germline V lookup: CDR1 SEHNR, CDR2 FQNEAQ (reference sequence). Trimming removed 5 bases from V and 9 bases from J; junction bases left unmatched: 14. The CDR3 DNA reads TGTGCCAGCAGCCCCCCGACAGGGGGTGAATCAGGTGAGCAGTTCTTC. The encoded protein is CASSPPTGGESGEQFF.

The CDR3 region is CASSFRAERTEAFF. The CDR3 DNA is TGTGCCAGCAGTTTTCGGGCAGAAAGAACTGAAGCTTTCTTT. The chain couples TRBV28 to TRBJ1-1; D is unresolved. Looked up from germline, CDR1 is MDHEN and CDR2 is SYDVKM. Trimming cost V 3 bases and J 5 bases, with 13 bases left between them. The CDR3 has 14 amino acids.

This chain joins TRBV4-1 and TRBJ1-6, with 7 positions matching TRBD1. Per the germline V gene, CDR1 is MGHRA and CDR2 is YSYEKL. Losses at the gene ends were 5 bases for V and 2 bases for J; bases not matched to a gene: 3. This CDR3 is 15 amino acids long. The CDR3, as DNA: TGCGCCAGCAGCGAAGGGGGCACCTATAATTCACCCCTCCACTTT. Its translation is CASSEGGTYNSPLHF.

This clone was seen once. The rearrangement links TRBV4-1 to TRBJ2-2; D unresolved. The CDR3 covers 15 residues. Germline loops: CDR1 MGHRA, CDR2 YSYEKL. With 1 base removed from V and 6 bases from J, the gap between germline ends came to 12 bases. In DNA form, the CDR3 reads TGCGCCAGCAGCCAAGTGGGCAGAATAGCCGGGGAGCTGTTTTTT. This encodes CASSQVGRIAGELFF.

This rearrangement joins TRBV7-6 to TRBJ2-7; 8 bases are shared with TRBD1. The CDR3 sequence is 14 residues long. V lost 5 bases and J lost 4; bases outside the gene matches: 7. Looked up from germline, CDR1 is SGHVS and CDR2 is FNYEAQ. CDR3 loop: CASSARDRKYEQYF. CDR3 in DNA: TGTGCCAGCAGCGCCCGGGACAGGAAGTACGAGCAGTACTTC.

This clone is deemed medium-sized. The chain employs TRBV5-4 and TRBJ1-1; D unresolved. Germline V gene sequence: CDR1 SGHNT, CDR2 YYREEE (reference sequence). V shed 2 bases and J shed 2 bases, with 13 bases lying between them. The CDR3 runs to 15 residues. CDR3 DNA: TGTGCCAGCAGCTTCGTAGGGCAGTTAAACACTGAAGCTTTCTTT. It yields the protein CASSFVGQLNTEAFF.

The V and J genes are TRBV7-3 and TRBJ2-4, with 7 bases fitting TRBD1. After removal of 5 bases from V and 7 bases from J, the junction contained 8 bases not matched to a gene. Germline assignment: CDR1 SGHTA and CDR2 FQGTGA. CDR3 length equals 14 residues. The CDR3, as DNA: TGTGCCAGCAGCATGACGACAGGGATTAACATTCAGTACTTC. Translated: CASSMTTGINIQYF. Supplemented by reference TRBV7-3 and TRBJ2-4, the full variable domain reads GAGVSQTPSNKVTEKGKYVELRCDPISGHTALYWYRQSLGQGPEFLIYFQGTGAADDSGLPNDRFFAVRPEGSVSTLKIQRTERGDSAVYLCASSMTTGINIQYFGAGTRLSVL.

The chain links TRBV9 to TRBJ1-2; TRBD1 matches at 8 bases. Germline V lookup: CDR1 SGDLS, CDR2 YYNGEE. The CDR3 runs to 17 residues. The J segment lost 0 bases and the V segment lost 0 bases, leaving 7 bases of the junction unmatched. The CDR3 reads CASSVGLSTGANYGYTF. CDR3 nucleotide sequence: TGTGCCAGCAGCGTAGGGCTCTCGACAGGGGCTAACTATGGCTACACCTTC.

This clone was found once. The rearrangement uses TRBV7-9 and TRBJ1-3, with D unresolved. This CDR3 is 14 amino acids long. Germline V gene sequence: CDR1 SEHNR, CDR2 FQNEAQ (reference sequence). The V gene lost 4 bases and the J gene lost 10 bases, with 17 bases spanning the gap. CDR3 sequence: CASSSDNPIGTIYF. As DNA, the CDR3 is TGTGCCAGCAGCTCAGACAATCCCATCGGAACCATATATTTT.

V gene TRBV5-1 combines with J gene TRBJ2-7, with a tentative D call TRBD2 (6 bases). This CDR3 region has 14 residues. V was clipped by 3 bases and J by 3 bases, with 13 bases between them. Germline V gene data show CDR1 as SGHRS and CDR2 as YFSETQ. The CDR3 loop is CASSSSAGRYEQYF. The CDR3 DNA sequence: TGCGCCAGCAGCTCCTCTGCGGGGCGCTACGAGCAGTACTTC.

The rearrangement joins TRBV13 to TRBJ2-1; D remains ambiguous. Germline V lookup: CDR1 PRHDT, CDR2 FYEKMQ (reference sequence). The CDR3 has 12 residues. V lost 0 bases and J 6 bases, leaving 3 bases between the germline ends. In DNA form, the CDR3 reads TGTGCCAGCAGCTTAGGGGGCAATGAGCAGTTCTTC. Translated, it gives CASSLGGNEQFF.

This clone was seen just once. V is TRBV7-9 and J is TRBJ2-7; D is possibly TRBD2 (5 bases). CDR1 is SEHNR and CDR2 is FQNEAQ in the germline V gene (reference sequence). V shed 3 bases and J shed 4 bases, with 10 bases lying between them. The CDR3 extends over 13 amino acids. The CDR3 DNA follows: TGTGCCAGCAGCTTCACTAGTGGGTACGAGCAGTACTTC. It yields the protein CASSFTSGYEQYF.

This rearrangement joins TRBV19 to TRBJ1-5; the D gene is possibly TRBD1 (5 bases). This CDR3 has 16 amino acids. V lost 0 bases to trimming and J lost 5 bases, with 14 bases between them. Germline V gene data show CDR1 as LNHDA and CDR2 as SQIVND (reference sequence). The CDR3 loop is CASSIDLTVSHQPQHF. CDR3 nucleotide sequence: TGTGCCAGTAGTATAGATCTGACAGTTTCACATCAGCCCCAGCATTTT.